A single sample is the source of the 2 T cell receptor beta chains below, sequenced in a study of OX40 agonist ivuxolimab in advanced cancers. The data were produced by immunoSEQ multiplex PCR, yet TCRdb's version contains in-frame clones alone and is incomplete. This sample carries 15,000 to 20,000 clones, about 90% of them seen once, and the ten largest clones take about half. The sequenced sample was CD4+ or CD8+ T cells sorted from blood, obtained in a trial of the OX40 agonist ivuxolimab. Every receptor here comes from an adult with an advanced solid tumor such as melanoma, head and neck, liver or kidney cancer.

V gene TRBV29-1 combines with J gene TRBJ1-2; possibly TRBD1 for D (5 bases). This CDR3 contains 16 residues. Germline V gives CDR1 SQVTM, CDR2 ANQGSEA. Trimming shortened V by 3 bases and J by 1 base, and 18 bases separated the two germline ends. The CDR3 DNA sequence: TGCAGCGTTGAGGGTTGGCGGGACGGCGTTAACTATGGCTACACCTTC. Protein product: CSVEGWRDGVNYGYTF. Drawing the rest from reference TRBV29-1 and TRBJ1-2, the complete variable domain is SAVISQKPSRDICQRGTSLTIQCQVDSQVTMMFWYRQQPGQSLTLIATANQGSEATYESGFVIDKFPISRPNLTFSTLTVSNMSPEDSSIYLCSVEGWRDGVNYGYTFGSGTRLTVV.

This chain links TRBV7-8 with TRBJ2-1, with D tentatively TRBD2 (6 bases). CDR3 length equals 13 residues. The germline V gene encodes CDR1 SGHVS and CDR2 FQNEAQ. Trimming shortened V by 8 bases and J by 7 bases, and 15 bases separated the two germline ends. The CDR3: CASGLSVRNEQFF. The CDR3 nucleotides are TGTGCCAGCGGACTATCAGTGCGGAATGAGCAGTTCTTC.